This T cell receptor beta chain came from a study of blood T cells in healthy people across ages. Regarding this clonotype: The antigen is undetermined.

General observations from the study: When one million T cells were used, diversity estimates were thought to be underestimates. It was the long-lived donors that had more naive CD4+ cells and higher diversity than aged donors.

The sample providers were healthy Caucasian people from Russia, aged roughly 6 to 95. PBMCs numbering at least 7 million were isolated per sample. A second about 7 to 11 cycle PCR used barcoded and J-beta primers. TCRdb re-analysed the 5' RACE reads in MiXCR, keeping a single row per CDR3 protein. The data show approximately 680,000 distinct CDR3 sequences, with roughly 32% seen just once and over 15% held by the top ten. There are 14 residues in the CDR3. Looked up from germline, CDR1 is DFQATT and CDR2 is SNEGSKA (reference sequence). The V and J ends lost 1 base and 0 bases respectively, with 8 bases between them.

Sequenced material: blood. The clonotype comes from a woman of 80 years or more in good health. V gene TRBV20-1 combines with J gene TRBJ2-3, with unresolved D. CDR3 sequence (DNA): TGCAGTGCTAGAGTTACCGGGAGCACAGATACGCAGTATTTT. It codes for CSARVTGSTDTQYF.